The clone carrying this T cell receptor (beta chain) has a count of ten or more. Its antigen remains unidentified. The record originates from a study of T cells in Graves' hyperthyroidism and ophthalmopathy. Findings of the study overall: Before onset, ophthalmopathy was predicted by the model a median 6.5 months earlier.

After removal of 9 bases from V and 0 bases from J, the junction contained 4 bases not matched to a gene. Germline V lookup: CDR1 SNHLY, CDR2 FYNNEI. The CDR3 has 14 amino acids. It was RNA transcripts that yielded the amplified TCR beta CDR3 regions. When the TCR CDR3 underwent first-round RT-PCR, the HTBI primer set was used. TCRdb itself ran the multiplex PCR reads through MiXCR, one entry per CDR3 protein. Among roughly 290,000 distinct CDR3 sequences listed, 10% to 15% were seen once. The receptor was isolated from a woman in her thirties with Graves' hyperthyroidism that later progressed to Graves' ophthalmopathy. Sequenced sample: blood. V and J are TRBV2 and TRBJ2-2; TRBD2 matches at 7 bases. The CDR3 DNA reads TGTGCCAGTTTAGCGGGCGCGAACACCGGGGAGCTGTTTTTT. Translated, it gives CASLAGANTGELFF.